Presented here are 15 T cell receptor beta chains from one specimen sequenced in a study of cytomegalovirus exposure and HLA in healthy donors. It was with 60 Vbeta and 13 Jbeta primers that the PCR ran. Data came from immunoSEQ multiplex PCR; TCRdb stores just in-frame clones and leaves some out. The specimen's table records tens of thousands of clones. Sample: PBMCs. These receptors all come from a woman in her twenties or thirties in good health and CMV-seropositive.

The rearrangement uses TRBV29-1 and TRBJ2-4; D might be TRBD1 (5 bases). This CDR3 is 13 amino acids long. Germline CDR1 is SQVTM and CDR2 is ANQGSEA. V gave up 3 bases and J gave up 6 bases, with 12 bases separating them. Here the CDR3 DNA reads TGCAGCGTTGACCCGGACATGGGAAACATTCAGTACTTC. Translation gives CSVDPDMGNIQYF.

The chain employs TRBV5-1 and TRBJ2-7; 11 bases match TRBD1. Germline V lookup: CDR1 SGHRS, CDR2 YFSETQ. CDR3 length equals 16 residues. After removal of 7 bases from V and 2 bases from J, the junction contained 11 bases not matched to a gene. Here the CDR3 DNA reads TGCGCCAGCCGCCGTCTGGGACAGGGGGACGCCTACGAGCAGTACTTC. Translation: CASRRLGQGDAYEQYF. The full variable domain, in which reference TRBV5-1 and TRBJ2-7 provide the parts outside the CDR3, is KAGVTQTPRYLIKTRGQQVTLSCSPISGHRSVSWYQQTPGQGLQFLFEYFSETQRNKGNFPGRFSGRQFSNSRSEMNVSTLELGDSALYLCASRRLGQGDAYEQYFGPGTRLTVT.

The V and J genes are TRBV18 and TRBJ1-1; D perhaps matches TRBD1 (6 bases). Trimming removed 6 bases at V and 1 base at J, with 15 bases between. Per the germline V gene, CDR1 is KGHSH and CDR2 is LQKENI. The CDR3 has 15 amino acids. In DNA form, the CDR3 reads TGTGCCAGCTCGGATATGGGGGCGTGGAACACTGAAGCTTTCTTT. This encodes CASSDMGAWNTEAFF.

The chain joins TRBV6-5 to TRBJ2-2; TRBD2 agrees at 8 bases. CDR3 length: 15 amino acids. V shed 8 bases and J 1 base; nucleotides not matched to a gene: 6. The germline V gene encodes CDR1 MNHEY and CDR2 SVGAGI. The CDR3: CASGRLAGNTGELFF. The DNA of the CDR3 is TGTGCCAGCGGGCGGCTAGCGGGGAACACCGGGGAGCTGTTTTTT.

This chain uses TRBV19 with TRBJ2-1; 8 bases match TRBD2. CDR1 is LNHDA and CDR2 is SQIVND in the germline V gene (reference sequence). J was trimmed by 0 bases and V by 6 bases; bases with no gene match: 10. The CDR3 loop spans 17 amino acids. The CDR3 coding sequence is TGTGCCAGTAGCATTGTAGCGGGGTTGAGCTCCTACAATGAGCAGTTCTTC. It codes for CASSIVAGLSSYNEQFF. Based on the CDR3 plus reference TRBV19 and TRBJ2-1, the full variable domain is DGGITQSPKYLFRKEGQNVTLSCEQNLNHDAMYWYRQDPGQGLRLIYYSQIVNDFQKGDIAEGYSVSREKKESFPLTVTSAQKNPTAFYLCASSIVAGLSSYNEQFFGPGTRLTVL.

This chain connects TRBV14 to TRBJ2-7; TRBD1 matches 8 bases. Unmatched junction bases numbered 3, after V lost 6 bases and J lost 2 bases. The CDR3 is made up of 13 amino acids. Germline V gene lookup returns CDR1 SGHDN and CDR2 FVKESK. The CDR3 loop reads CASSAGGTYEQYF. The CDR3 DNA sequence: TGTGCCAGCAGTGCAGGGGGCACCTACGAGCAGTACTTC.

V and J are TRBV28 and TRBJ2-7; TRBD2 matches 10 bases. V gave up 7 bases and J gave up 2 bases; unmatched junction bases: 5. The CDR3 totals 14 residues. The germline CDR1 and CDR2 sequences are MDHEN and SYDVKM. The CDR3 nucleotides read TGTGCCAGCATCACTAGCGGGGTCGCCTACGAGCAGTACTTC. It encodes CASITSGVAYEQYF. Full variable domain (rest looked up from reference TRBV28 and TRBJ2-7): DVKVTQSSRYLVKRTGEKVFLECVQDMDHENMFWYRQDPGLGLRLIYFSYDVKMKEKGDIPEGYSVSREKKERFSLILESASTNQTSMYLCASITSGVAYEQYFGPGTRLTVT.

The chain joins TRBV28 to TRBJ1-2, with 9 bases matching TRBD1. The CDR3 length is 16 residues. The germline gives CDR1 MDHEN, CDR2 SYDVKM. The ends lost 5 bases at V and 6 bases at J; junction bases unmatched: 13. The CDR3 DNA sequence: TGTGCCAGCAGTCCCGCCGGGACAGGGAGGATGAATGGCTACACCTTC. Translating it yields CASSPAGTGRMNGYTF.

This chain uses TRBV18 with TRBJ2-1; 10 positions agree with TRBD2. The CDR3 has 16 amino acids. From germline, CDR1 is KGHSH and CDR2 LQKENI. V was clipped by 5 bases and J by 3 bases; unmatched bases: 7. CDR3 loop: CASSFLAGEGYNEQFF. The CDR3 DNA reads TGTGCCAGCTCATTCCTAGCGGGAGAGGGCTACAATGAGCAGTTCTTC.

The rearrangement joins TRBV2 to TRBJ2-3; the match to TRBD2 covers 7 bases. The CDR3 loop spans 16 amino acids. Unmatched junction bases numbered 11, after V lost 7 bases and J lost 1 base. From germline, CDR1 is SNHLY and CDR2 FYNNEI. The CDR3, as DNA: TGTGCCAGCAACAAAAGGGCGGGAGTTGGCACAGATACGCAGTATTTT. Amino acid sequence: CASNKRAGVGTDTQYF.

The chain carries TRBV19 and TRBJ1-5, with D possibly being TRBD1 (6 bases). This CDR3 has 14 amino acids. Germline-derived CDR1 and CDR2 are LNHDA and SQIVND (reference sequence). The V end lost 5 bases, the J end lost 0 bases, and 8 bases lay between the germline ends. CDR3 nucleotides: TGTGCCAGTAGTTACAGGGATAGCAATCAGCCCCAGCATTTT. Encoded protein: CASSYRDSNQPQHF.

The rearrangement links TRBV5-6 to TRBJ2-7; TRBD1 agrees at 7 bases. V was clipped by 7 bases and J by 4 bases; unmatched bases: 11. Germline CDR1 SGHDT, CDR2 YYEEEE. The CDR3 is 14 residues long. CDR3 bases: TGTGCCAGCTCCGTGGACAGGATGCTATACGAGCAGTACTTC. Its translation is CASSVDRMLYEQYF.

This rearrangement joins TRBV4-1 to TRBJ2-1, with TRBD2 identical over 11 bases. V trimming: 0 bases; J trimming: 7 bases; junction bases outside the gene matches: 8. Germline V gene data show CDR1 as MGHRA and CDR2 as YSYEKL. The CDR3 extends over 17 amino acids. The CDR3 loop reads CASSQEPSGRPRNEQFF. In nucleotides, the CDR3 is TGCGCCAGCAGCCAAGAACCTAGCGGGAGGCCACGGAATGAGCAGTTCTTC.

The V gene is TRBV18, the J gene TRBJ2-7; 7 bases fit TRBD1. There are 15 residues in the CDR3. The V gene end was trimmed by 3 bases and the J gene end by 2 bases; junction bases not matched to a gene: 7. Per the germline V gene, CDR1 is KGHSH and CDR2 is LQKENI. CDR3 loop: CASSPLNRGPYEQYF. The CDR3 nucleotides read TGTGCCAGCTCACCCCTAAACAGGGGTCCCTACGAGCAGTACTTC.

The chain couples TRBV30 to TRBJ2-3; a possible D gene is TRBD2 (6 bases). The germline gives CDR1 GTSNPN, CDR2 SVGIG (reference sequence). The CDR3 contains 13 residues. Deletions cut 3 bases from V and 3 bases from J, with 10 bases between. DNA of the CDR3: TGTGCCTGGAGGTGGAGGGGTACAGATACGCAGTATTTT. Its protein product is CAWRWRGTDTQYF.